The 16 T cell receptor beta chains below all came from one sample that was sequenced in a study of T cell repertoires in cytomegalovirus infection (dated by TCRdb to the late 2010s). No antigen is known for these receptors. This sample was sequenced with an Illumina HiSeq 1500. TCRdb redid the processing of the public reads, applying fastp at Q25 and MiXCR, and retained in-frame beta chains. Rows merge per CDR3 protein into single entries with the most common DNA and genes. Within this sample are 110,000 to 150,000 distinct CDR3 sequences, with more than 25% of them counted one time only. The biggest ten clones account for around 50% of the sample. The sample's treatment or condition label is to be understood as: in vitro stimulation with specific CMV peptide epitopes to enrich CMV-specific T cells. This material consisted of CD8+ T cells from cultured PBMCs, taken from culture after CMV antigen stimulation. Every receptor here comes from a human donor in good health (CMV status not recorded). Some clones in this sample may be carry-over from other donors' samples.

This clonotype was counted only a few times. The chain joins TRBV2 to TRBJ2-3; 12 nucleotides align to TRBD2. Looked up from germline, CDR1 is SNHLY and CDR2 is FYNNEI. Trimming cost V 4 bases and J 5 bases; bases outside gene matches: 1. The CDR3 contains 14 residues. Here the CDR3 reads CASSGLAGVDTQYF. The DNA of the CDR3 is TGTGCCAGCAGTGGACTAGCGGGGGTAGATACGCAGTATTTT.

This sequence joins TRBV4-1 and TRBJ1-6; D is ambiguous. V lost 1 base and J 3 bases, leaving 13 bases between the germline ends. Germline V lookup: CDR1 MGHRA, CDR2 YSYEKL. The CDR3 spans 17 residues. CDR3 in amino acids: CASSQVTGDFYNSPLHF. In DNA form, the CDR3 reads TGCGCCAGCAGCCAAGTTACGGGCGATTTCTATAATTCACCCCTCCACTTT.

This clonotype occurred a few times. The rearrangement uses TRBV7-9 and TRBJ2-7, with D perhaps assigned TRBD1 or TRBD2 (5 bases each). This CDR3 has 13 amino acids. CDR1 and CDR2 from the germline V gene are SEHNR and FQNEAQ (reference sequence). V was pared by 4 bases and J by 6 bases, with 13 bases between. CDR3 region: CASSSGYAGEQYF. CDR3 in DNA: TGTGCCAGCAGCTCAGGGTACGCGGGCGAGCAGTACTTC.

The rearrangement joins TRBV19 to TRBJ2-4, with TRBD1 matching 9 bases. Germline V lookup: CDR1 LNHDA, CDR2 SQIVND (reference sequence). This CDR3 spans 17 amino acids. Germline trimming cut 4 bases from V and 1 base from J; bases unmatched to any gene: 8. The CDR3 region has the DNA TGTGCCAGTAGTACGGACCGGGACAGGGCGGCCAAAAACATTCAGTACTTC. This encodes CASSTDRDRAAKNIQYF.

The V gene is TRBV27, the J gene TRBJ1-1; possible D gene TRBD1, 5 bases. The CDR3 runs 15 residues. From germline, CDR1 is MNHEY and CDR2 SMNVEV (reference sequence). The V end was cut by 4 bases, the J end by 6 bases, with 18 bases between. CDR3: CASSWGVRSGSEAFF. The CDR3 region has the DNA TGTGCCAGCAGTTGGGGGGTGAGGTCCGGTTCTGAAGCTTTCTTT.

The chain combines TRBV24-1 with TRBJ2-5, with D possibly being TRBD1 or TRBD2 (5 bases each). The germline V and J ends were trimmed by 2 bases and 5 bases, with 8 bases remaining between them. The length of the CDR3 is 13 residues. The germline CDR1 and CDR2 sequences are KGHDR and SFDVKD. The DNA for the CDR3 is TGTGCCACCAGTGATTACGGGGCCGAGACCCAGTACTTC. Translation gives CATSDYGAETQYF.

The gene calls are TRBV4-1 and TRBJ2-1; the match to TRBD2 covers 10 bases. The CDR3 is 14 amino acids. Per the germline V gene, CDR1 is MGHRA and CDR2 is YSYEKL. V was pared by 1 base and J by 13 bases, with 7 bases of the junction left unmatched. This CDR3 is CASSQVTSGVLQFF. The CDR3 bases are TGCGCCAGCAGCCAAGTCACTAGCGGGGTTCTTCAGTTCTTC.

This clonotype has just a few counts. V usage is TRBV5-6 and J usage is TRBJ1-1; D unclear. The CDR3 runs 15 residues. The V and J ends lost 0 bases and 3 bases respectively, with 12 bases between them. Per the germline V gene, CDR1 is SGHDT and CDR2 is YYEEEE. The CDR3 sequence is CASSLAPSFDTEAFF. The CDR3 nucleotides are TGTGCCAGCAGCTTGGCCCCATCTTTTGACACTGAAGCTTTCTTT.

V and J are TRBV19 and TRBJ1-5; 7 bases are a match to TRBD1. This CDR3 comprises 15 residues. V dropped 4 bases and J dropped 1; count of bases not matched to a gene: 4. CDR1 is LNHDA and CDR2 is SQIVND in the germline V gene (reference sequence). CDR3: CASSTGTASNQPQHF. DNA for the CDR3: TGTGCCAGTAGTACCGGGACAGCAAGCAATCAGCCCCAGCATTTT. The variable domain in full, with the rest retrieved from reference TRBV19 and TRBJ1-5, is DGGITQSPKYLFRKEGQNVTLSCEQNLNHDAMYWYRQDPGQGLRLIYYSQIVNDFQKGDIAEGYSVSREKKESFPLTVTSAQKNPTAFYLCASSTGTASNQPQHFGDGTRLSIL.

This clonotype was counted a few times. The V call is TRBV27, the J call TRBJ2-7; D is possibly TRBD2 (6 bases). The germline V and J ends were trimmed by 8 bases and 2 bases, with 16 bases remaining between them. Germline V CDR1 and CDR2: MNHEY, SMNVEV (reference sequence). The CDR3 runs to 14 residues. The CDR3 DNA follows: TGTGCCAGCCGCGAAGGAGGGGCCACCTACGAGCAGTACTTC. Amino acid sequence: CASREGGATYEQYF.

The chain joins TRBV13 to TRBJ2-7; TRBD1 is a possible D gene (6 bases). CDR3 length equals 14 residues. Looked up from germline, CDR1 is PRHDT and CDR2 is FYEKMQ (reference sequence). V lost 6 bases, J lost 7 bases, and 19 bases lay in between. The CDR3 is CASSSNLQGWEQYF. In nucleotides, the CDR3 is TGTGCCAGCAGTTCAAATCTACAGGGTTGGGAGCAGTACTTC.

This clonotype was counted between two and nine times. The chain employs TRBV6-1 and TRBJ1-1, with 10 positions matching TRBD1. V lost 3 bases to trimming and J lost 2 bases; unmatched junction nucleotides: 3. Germline loops: CDR1 MNHNS, CDR2 SASEGT. This CDR3 is built from 15 residues. CDR3 DNA: TGTGCCAGCAGTGAGGACAGGGGGACCAACACTGAAGCTTTCTTT. It codes for CASSEDRGTNTEAFF.

The chain uses TRBV15 and TRBJ1-1, with 11 nucleotides matching TRBD1. This CDR3 has 14 amino acids. Germline CDR1 LNHNV, CDR2 YYDKDF (reference sequence). The ends lost 7 bases at V and 1 base at J; junction bases unmatched: 2. CDR3: CATTGQGANTEAFF. CDR3 sequence (DNA): TGTGCCACCACCGGACAGGGGGCGAACACTGAAGCTTTCTTT. The variable domain in full, with the rest retrieved from reference TRBV15 and TRBJ1-1, is DAMVIQNPRYQVTQFGKPVTLSCSQTLNHNVMYWYQQKSSQAPKLLFHYYDKDFNNEADTPDNFQSRRPNTSFCFLDIRSPGLGDTAMYLCATTGQGANTEAFFGQGTRLTVV.

The chain joins TRBV20-1 to TRBJ1-4; D uncertain. Trimming removed 3 bases at V and 8 bases at J, with 13 bases between. Germline loops: CDR1 DFQATT, CDR2 SNEGSKA (reference sequence). This CDR3 spans 13 amino acids. The CDR3 reads CSARVPLGEKLFF. For the CDR3, the DNA is TGCAGTGCTAGGGTTCCGCTTGGGGAAAAACTGTTTTTT.

This clonotype was counted ten times or more. The chain recombines TRBV20-1 with TRBJ2-7; possible D gene TRBD2, 6 bases. CDR3 length: 12 amino acids. V was trimmed by 1 base and J by 7 bases, leaving 11 bases between them. Germline V gene lookup returns CDR1 DFQATT and CDR2 SNEGSKA (reference sequence). In DNA form, the CDR3 reads TGCAGTGCTAGAGCGTGGGGGGAAGAGCAGTACTTC. It translates to CSARAWGEEQYF.

This clonotype was seen at least ten times. J is TRBJ1-5 and V is TRBV7-3; D is uncertain. V lost 0 bases to trimming and J lost 1 base, with 10 bases between them. The CDR3 covers 16 residues. Germline V lookup: CDR1 SGHTA, CDR2 FQGTGA. The CDR3 is CASSLTSRFSNQPQHF. The CDR3 DNA reads as TGTGCCAGCAGCTTAACGTCCAGATTCAGCAATCAGCCCCAGCATTTT.